The rows below give T cell receptor beta chains drawn from one sample of a study of T cell clones after liver transplantation. Produced via immunoSEQ multiplex PCR; TCRdb's table is partial and in-frame only. Among roughly 70,000 clones, under 90% were seen once, and the ten largest hold about 0.63%. The sample in question was CD4+ T cells from blood, obtained before liver transplant. These receptors came from a human donor who received a liver transplant. CDR3s leave out the opening cysteine and the closing phenylalanine or tryptophan.

CDR3aa: ASRAEGVINQPQH
j_gene: TRBJ1-5
v_gene: TRBV2

CDR3aa: ASSLTGRSTDTQY
j_gene: TRBJ2-3
v_gene: TRBV5-6

CDR3aa: ASSPGLAGGEQY
j_gene: TRBJ2-7
v_gene: TRBV6-6

CDR3aa: AWSLIGGGYT
j_gene: TRBJ1-2
v_gene: TRBV30

CDR3aa: ASSEDRINQPQH
j_gene: TRBJ1-5
v_gene: TRBV2

CDR3aa: ATYGGTSVFEQY
j_gene: TRBJ2-7
v_gene: TRBV28

CDR3aa: ASSPQVGNQPQH
j_gene: TRBJ1-5
v_gene: TRBV18

CDR3aa: ASRSTGAAATYGYT
j_gene: TRBJ1-2
v_gene: TRBV28

CDR3aa: ASSDSRGYT
j_gene: TRBJ1-2
v_gene: TRBV6-4

CDR3aa: ASSTPGQGFLGSNTGELF
j_gene: TRBJ2-2
v_gene: TRBV28

CDR3aa: ASSLERGSTYEQY
j_gene: TRBJ2-7
v_gene: TRBV5-4

CDR3aa: ASSERQVYGYT
j_gene: TRBJ1-2
v_gene: TRBV2

CDR3aa: SVGQYNEQF
j_gene: TRBJ2-1
v_gene: TRBV29-1

CDR3aa: ASSPNGQRNGYT
j_gene: TRBJ1-2
v_gene: TRBV7-8

CDR3aa: ASKGQGVAYEQY
j_gene: TRBJ2-7
v_gene: TRBV28

CDR3aa: ASSPTGYKGKLF
j_gene: TRBJ1-4
v_gene: TRBV28

CDR3aa: ASSQAGQLQETQY
j_gene: TRBJ2-5
v_gene: TRBV4-3

CDR3aa: ASSPRDSYGYT
j_gene: TRBJ1-2
v_gene: TRBV5-1

CDR3aa: ASSLTGNYGYT
j_gene: TRBJ1-2
v_gene: TRBV28

CDR3aa: ASSLGLADSYNEQF
j_gene: TRBJ2-1
v_gene: TRBV5-1

CDR3aa: ASSPGGLTGELF
j_gene: TRBJ2-2
v_gene: TRBV11-3

CDR3aa: ASSFGSAANEQY
j_gene: TRBJ2-7
v_gene: TRBV5-1

CDR3aa: ASSVGQLGEQY
j_gene: TRBJ2-7
v_gene: TRBV5-1

CDR3aa: ASSFGRSYNEQF
j_gene: TRBJ2-1
v_gene: TRBV6-5

CDR3aa: ASSGMTSGAQETQY
j_gene: TRBJ2-5
v_gene: TRBV14

CDR3aa: ASSLREHGNEQY
j_gene: TRBJ2-7
v_gene: TRBV7-9

CDR3aa: ASSPGLGYEQY
j_gene: TRBJ2-7
v_gene: TRBV11-3

CDR3aa: ASSSQGHEQY
j_gene: TRBJ2-7
v_gene: TRBV5-1

CDR3aa: ASSFSGGVYNEQF
j_gene: TRBJ2-1
v_gene: TRBV5-4

CDR3aa: ASSFRDRDNYGYT
j_gene: TRBJ1-2
v_gene: TRBV28

CDR3aa: ASNGRLWDGELF
j_gene: TRBJ2-2
v_gene: TRBV6-1

CDR3aa: ASRFKGQGTEKLF
j_gene: TRBJ1-4
v_gene: TRBV27

CDR3aa: ASSFRGDINLNTEAF
j_gene: TRBJ1-1
v_gene: TRBV5-1

CDR3aa: ASSILVGSNQPQH
j_gene: TRBJ1-5
v_gene: TRBV19

CDR3aa: ASSYEGRGNTEAF
j_gene: TRBJ1-1
v_gene: TRBV6-5

CDR3aa: ATTRGQDQETQY
j_gene: TRBJ2-5
v_gene: TRBV15

CDR3aa: ASSPRDGPGRF
j_gene: TRBJ1-1
v_gene: TRBV18

CDR3aa: ASSLGGNSYEQY
j_gene: TRBJ2-7
v_gene: TRBV28

CDR3aa: ASSQVGGAANTDTQY
j_gene: TRBJ2-3
v_gene: TRBV4-3

CDR3aa: ASSLQGASYEQY
j_gene: TRBJ2-7
v_gene: TRBV28

CDR3aa: ATGVGLQETQY
j_gene: TRBJ2-5
v_gene: TRBV15

CDR3aa: ASSSQLNYGYT
j_gene: TRBJ1-2
v_gene: TRBV4-2

CDR3aa: ASSFIKQASSYNEQF
j_gene: TRBJ2-1
v_gene: TRBV18

CDR3aa: ASIIDLYNEQF
j_gene: TRBJ2-1
v_gene: TRBV6-1

CDR3aa: ATTGDLSFGYT
j_gene: TRBJ1-2
v_gene: TRBV10-3

CDR3aa: ASSIDSPGLAGGYNEQF
j_gene: TRBJ2-1
v_gene: TRBV19

CDR3aa: SVGLDSDTQY
j_gene: TRBJ2-3
v_gene: TRBV29-1

CDR3aa: ASSELWEQGYNEQF
j_gene: TRBJ2-1
v_gene: TRBV6-1

CDR3aa: ASSGNRGSGANVLT
j_gene: TRBJ2-6
v_gene: TRBV18